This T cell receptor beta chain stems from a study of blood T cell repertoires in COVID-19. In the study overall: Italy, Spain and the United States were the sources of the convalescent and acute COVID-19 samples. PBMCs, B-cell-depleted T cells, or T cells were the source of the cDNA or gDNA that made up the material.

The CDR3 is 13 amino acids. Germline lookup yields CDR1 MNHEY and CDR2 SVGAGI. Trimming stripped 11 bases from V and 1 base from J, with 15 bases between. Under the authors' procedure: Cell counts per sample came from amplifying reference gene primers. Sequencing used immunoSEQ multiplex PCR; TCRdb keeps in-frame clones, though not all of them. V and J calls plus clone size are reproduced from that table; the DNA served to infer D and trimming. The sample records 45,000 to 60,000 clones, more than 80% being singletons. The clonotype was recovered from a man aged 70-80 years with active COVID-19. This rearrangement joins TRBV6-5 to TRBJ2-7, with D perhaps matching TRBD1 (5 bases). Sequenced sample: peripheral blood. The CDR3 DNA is TGTGCCGTCCAGGGTGTCCGATCCTACGAGCAGTACTTC. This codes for CAVQGVRSYEQYF.